This TCR beta chain was identified during a study of shared clonotypes between healthy human individuals. Across the study: Plates per donor: three CD4 naive, three CD4 memory, two CD8 naive, one CD8 memory.

The naive CD8 subset, CD45RO-negative cells positively selected for CCR7, excluded terminally differentiated effector memory CD45RA+ cells. Data came from immunoSEQ multiplex PCR; TCRdb stores just in-frame clones and leaves some out. Counted here are about 1.9 million clones, approximately 92% occurring once; the ten biggest clones make up roughly 1.7%. Germline values: CDR1 MNHEY, CDR2 SVGAGI. The CDR3 covers 15 residues. Between the trimmed V and J ends, which lost 3 bases and 4 bases, there was a span of 15 bases. Sequenced sample: naive CD8+ T cells from PBMCs. This receptor was taken from a man between 18 and 35 years old in good health. Some clones in this sample may be carry-over from other donors' samples. The V call is TRBV6-5, the J call TRBJ1-2; tentatively, D is TRBD1 (5 bases). The CDR3 nucleotides are TGTGCCAGCAGTTATATTGAGGGACGGACCTATGGCTACACCTTC. Translated, it gives CASSYIEGRTYGYTF.